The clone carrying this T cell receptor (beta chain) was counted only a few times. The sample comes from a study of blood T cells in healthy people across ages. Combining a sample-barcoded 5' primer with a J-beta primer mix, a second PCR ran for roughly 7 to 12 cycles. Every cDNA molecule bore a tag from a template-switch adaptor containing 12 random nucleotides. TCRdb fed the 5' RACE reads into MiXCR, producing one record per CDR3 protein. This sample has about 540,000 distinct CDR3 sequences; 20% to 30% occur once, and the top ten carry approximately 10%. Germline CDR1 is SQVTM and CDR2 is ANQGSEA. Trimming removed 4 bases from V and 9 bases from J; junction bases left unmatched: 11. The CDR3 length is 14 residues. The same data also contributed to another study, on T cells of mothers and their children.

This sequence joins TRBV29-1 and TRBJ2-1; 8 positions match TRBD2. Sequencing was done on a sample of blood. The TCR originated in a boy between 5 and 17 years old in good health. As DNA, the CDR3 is TGCAGCGTTGTGCGGGAGGCAAGAATGGTTGAGCAGTTCTTC. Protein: CSVVREARMVEQFF.